Following are 32 T cell receptor beta chains from one sample sequenced in a study of blood T cell repertoires in COVID-19. Libraries were prepared by immunoSEQ multiplex PCR; TCRdb keeps only in-frame clonotypes and omits some of them. The table includes 190,000 or so clones, approximately 87% detected once. What was sequenced was peripheral blood. The receptors here all came from a young woman who had recovered from COVID-19.

The chain links TRBV28 to TRBJ2-7, with a possible D match to TRBD1 (6 bases). V lost 6 bases, J lost 5 bases, and 14 bases lay in between. There are 13 residues in the CDR3. Germline loops: CDR1 MDHEN, CDR2 SYDVKM. This CDR3 reads CASSETGHHEQYV. As DNA, the CDR3 is TGTGCCAGCAGCGAAACAGGGCACCACGAGCAGTACGTC.

This sequence joins TRBV11-2 and TRBJ2-7; D is ambiguous. Germline values: CDR1 SGHAT, CDR2 FQNNGV. V lost 4 bases to trimming and J lost 4 bases, with 5 bases between them. CDR3 length: 11 amino acids. The DNA of the CDR3 is TGTGCCAGCAGCTCGGGTTACGAGCAGTACTTC. Its translation: CASSSGYEQYF.

This chain connects TRBV13 to TRBJ2-7, with a tentative D call TRBD2 (5 bases). The V end was cut by 5 bases, the J end by 3 bases, with 14 bases between. The CDR3 has 14 amino acids. The V gene's germline CDR1 is PRHDT and CDR2 FYEKMQ (reference sequence). CDR3 DNA sequence: TGTGCCAGCAGCATGGCTGCCCGGGGCTACGAGCAGTACTTC. Translated, it gives CASSMAARGYEQYF.

The rearrangement joins TRBV4-3 to TRBJ2-7; TRBD1 might be the D (6 bases). The CDR3 loop spans 13 amino acids. V was pared by 4 bases and J by 2 bases, with 9 bases between. Germline values: CDR1 LGHNA, CDR2 YSLEER. The DNA for the CDR3 is TGCGCCAGCAGCCGGGACACCACCTACGAGCAGTACTTC. The encoded protein is CASSRDTTYEQYF.

The chain has TRBV7-3 and TRBJ2-1; 14 nucleotides match TRBD2. Germline trimming cut 5 bases from V and 9 bases from J; bases unmatched to any gene: 9. Germline CDR1 reads SGHTA; CDR2 reads FQGTGA. The CDR3 extends over 16 amino acids. CDR3 bases: TGTGCCAGCAGCCAACAGGGACTAGCGGGAGCCACTGAGCAGTTCTTC. Translation gives CASSQQGLAGATEQFF.

The gene calls are TRBV20-1 and TRBJ1-5, with D unresolved. Trimming cost V 3 bases and J 8 bases, with 8 bases left between them. The germline V gene has CDR1 DFQATT and CDR2 SNEGSKA (reference sequence). This CDR3 is built from 11 residues. The DNA of the CDR3 is TGCAGTGCTAGGGTCTCAGAGCCCCAGCATTTT. Translating it yields CSARVSEPQHF.

This clone was recorded only once. The V call is TRBV11-2, the J call TRBJ2-4; no firm D call. The CDR3 runs 14 residues. V was cut by 7 bases and J by 6 bases, with 16 bases left in between. Looked up from germline, CDR1 is SGHAT and CDR2 is FQNNGV. The CDR3 coding sequence is TGTGCCAGCATGAGGATCGCCGAAGGAAACATTCAGTACTTC. Translation gives CASMRIAEGNIQYF.

The chain recombines TRBV20-1 with TRBJ2-1; TRBD2 might be the D (6 bases). Trimming cost V 3 bases and J 2 bases, with 14 bases left between them. The length of the CDR3 is 15 residues. Germline V gene data show CDR1 as DFQATT and CDR2 as SNEGSKA (reference sequence). The CDR3 is CSASGGGIPYNEQFF. Written as DNA, the CDR3 is TGCAGTGCTAGTGGTGGGGGGATTCCCTACAATGAGCAGTTCTTC.

The chain uses TRBV9 and TRBJ2-2; 8 nucleotides agree with TRBD1. The CDR3 runs to 20 residues. With 4 bases clipped from V and 2 bases from J, the junction kept 19 bases outside the gene matches. Germline CDR1 SGDLS, CDR2 YYNGEE. CDR3 coding DNA: TGTGCCAGCAGCACCCGGTCCAGGGGGCCGACGGGAGTAAACACCGGGGAGCTGTTTTTT. Translation gives CASSTRSRGPTGVNTGELFF.

This clone appeared once. V usage is TRBV11-2 and J usage is TRBJ2-5, with 12 positions matching TRBD2. The V and J ends lost 5 bases and 5 bases, in that order; junction bases with no gene match: 9. CDR1 SGHAT and CDR2 FQNNGV come from the germline V gene. This CDR3 has 16 residues. CDR3 residues: CASSLWTSGNRETQYF. The CDR3 coding sequence is TGTGCCAGCAGCCTATGGACTAGCGGGAACCGGGAGACCCAGTACTTC.

The rearrangement joins TRBV27 to TRBJ2-7; D might be TRBD1 (5 bases). The CDR3 covers 14 residues. The germline V gene encodes CDR1 MNHEY and CDR2 SMNVEV (reference sequence). Trimming shortened V by 2 bases and J by 2 bases, and 10 bases separated the two germline ends. CDR3 sequence (DNA): TGTGCCAGCAGTTTAAGTCAGGGCCCCTACGAGCAGTACTTC. This codes for CASSLSQGPYEQYF.

V gene TRBV10-3 combines with J gene TRBJ2-1; 9 nucleotides line up with TRBD1. Trimming at V came to 6 bases and at J to 5 bases, leaving 5 bases not matched to a gene. The CDR3 sequence is 14 residues long. Germline V gene lookup returns CDR1 ENHRY and CDR2 SYGVKD. This CDR3 is CAIRDTGGHNEQFF. The CDR3 nucleotides are TGTGCCATCAGGGACACAGGGGGCCACAATGAGCAGTTCTTC.

The CDR3 here is CASRALTEAFF. CDR3 DNA: TGTGCCAGCAGGGCCCTCACTGAAGCTTTCTTT. V gene TRBV25-1 combines with J gene TRBJ1-1, with D unresolved. With 6 bases removed from V and 4 bases from J, the gap between germline ends came to 6 bases. The CDR3 contains 11 residues. Germline V gene sequence: CDR1 MGHDK, CDR2 SYGVNS. Filled out from reference TRBV25-1 and TRBJ1-1, the complete variable domain reads EADIYQTPRYLVIGTGKKITLECSQTMGHDKMYWYQQDPGMELHLIHYSYGVNSTEKGDLSSESTVSRIRTEHFPLTLESARPSHTSQYLCASRALTEAFFGQGTRLTVV.

This chain uses TRBV19 with TRBJ2-1; D call uncertain. Germline CDR1 is LNHDA and CDR2 is SQIVND (reference sequence). Trimming pared 3 bases from V and 3 bases from J, leaving 3 bases between. The CDR3 length is 12 residues. Here the CDR3 reads CASSIIYNEQFF. CDR3 nucleotide sequence: TGTGCCAGTAGTATCATCTACAATGAGCAGTTCTTC.

The chain recombines TRBV24-1 with TRBJ1-1; 8 bases line up with TRBD1. V shed 1 base, J shed 5 bases, and the junction held 2 bases outside the gene matches. Germline V CDR1 and CDR2: KGHDR, SFDVKD. This CDR3 is built from 14 residues. The CDR3 sequence is CATSDFTGGTEAFF. In nucleotides, the CDR3 is TGTGCCACCAGTGATTTCACAGGGGGAACTGAAGCTTTCTTT.

This chain uses TRBV4-3 with TRBJ1-4; D is possibly TRBD1 (6 bases). The V gene lost 0 bases and the J gene lost 8 bases, with 10 bases spanning the gap. The CDR3 loop spans 14 amino acids. Per germline, CDR1 LGHNA and CDR2 YSLEER. This chain's CDR3 is CASSQEGAREKLFF. The CDR3 DNA reads TGCGCCAGCAGCCAAGAGGGGGCGAGGGAAAAACTGTTTTTT.

The CDR3 DNA sequence: TGTGCCAGCAGTGAAGTACAGGGGGGCACTGAAGCTTTCTTT. It specifies CASSEVQGGTEAFF. The chain links TRBV6-1 to TRBJ1-1; 8 bases map to TRBD1. Trimming at V came to 1 base and at J to 4 bases, leaving 2 bases not matched to a gene. This CDR3 spans 14 amino acids. Germline CDR1 reads MNHNS; CDR2 reads SASEGT.

The V gene is TRBV4-3, the J gene TRBJ2-3; 10 bases are a match to TRBD2. Germline lookup yields CDR1 LGHNA and CDR2 YSLEER. This CDR3 is 15 amino acids long. Trimming at V came to 2 bases and at J to 6 bases, leaving 5 bases not matched to a gene. The CDR3 region is CASSQSSGGYDTQYF. CDR3 DNA sequence: TGCGCCAGCAGCCAATCTAGCGGGGGCTACGATACGCAGTATTTT.

The rearrangement joins TRBV7-3 to TRBJ2-2, with D maybe TRBD1 (5 bases). Trimming took off 5 bases at V and 4 bases at J, with 23 bases between the two ends. The CDR3 sequence is 18 residues long. From germline, CDR1 is SGHTA and CDR2 FQGTGA. The CDR3 spells CASSQGRKGQSRTGELFF. The CDR3 bases are TGTGCCAGCAGCCAAGGTCGCAAGGGGCAGAGTCGCACCGGGGAGCTGTTTTTT.

The rearrangement links TRBV14 to TRBJ2-3; D might be TRBD1 (6 bases). V was trimmed by 0 bases and J by 2 bases, leaving 21 bases between them. CDR1 SGHDN and CDR2 FVKESK come from the germline V gene. CDR3 length: 19 amino acids. DNA of the CDR3: TGTGCCAGCAGCCAAGAGGCCGGCCAGGGGATCACCCTCACAGATACGCAGTATTTT. Protein sequence: CASSQEAGQGITLTDTQYF.

The chain links TRBV4-2 to TRBJ2-2; 7 bases fit TRBD1. The germline gives CDR1 LGHNA, CDR2 YNFKEQ. The CDR3 extends over 15 amino acids. V lost 0 bases and J lost 5; bases outside the gene matches: 3. The CDR3 DNA follows: TGTGCCAGCAGCCAAGAATCACAGGGGACCGGGGAGCTGTTTTTT. Translation gives CASSQESQGTGELFF.

The chain joins TRBV3-1 (or the pseudogene TRBV3-2) to TRBJ1-1; D gene ambiguous. The CDR3 has 14 residues. V shed 1 base and J shed 1 base, with 7 bases lying between them. Germline assignment: CDR1 LGHDT and CDR2 YNNKEL (reference sequence). CDR3 amino acids: CASSQVYRNTEAFF. CDR3 sequence (DNA): TGTGCCAGCAGCCAAGTCTATAGGAACACTGAAGCTTTCTTT.

The V gene is TRBV5-1, the J gene TRBJ2-2; possible D gene TRBD1, 5 bases. Germline V gives CDR1 SGHRS, CDR2 YFSETQ. The CDR3 runs 16 residues. V shed 1 base and J shed 3 bases, with 13 bases lying between them. CDR3 loop: CASSLIRGWDTGELFF. Written as DNA, the CDR3 is TGCGCCAGCAGCTTGATTAGGGGTTGGGACACCGGGGAGCTGTTTTTT.

The rearrangement joins TRBV5-1 to TRBJ2-2; 7 positions agree with TRBD1. The V gene end was trimmed by 4 bases and the J gene end by 3 bases; junction bases not matched to a gene: 9. The CDR3 is 16 residues long. CDR1 and CDR2 from the germline V gene are SGHRS and YFSETQ. The chain's CDR3 is CASSALQGSDTGELFF. DNA of the CDR3: TGCGCCAGCAGCGCCTTACAGGGGTCGGACACCGGGGAGCTGTTTTTT.

This chain connects TRBV27 to TRBJ2-5; 8 bases are shared with TRBD1. J was trimmed by 1 base and V by 3 bases; bases with no gene match: 4. CDR1 and CDR2 from the germline V gene are MNHEY and SMNVEV (reference sequence). This CDR3 is 15 amino acids long. This CDR3 is CASSFLGQAQETQYF. The CDR3 coding sequence is TGTGCCAGCAGTTTTTTGGGACAGGCCCAAGAGACCCAGTACTTC.

CDR3 bases: TGTGCCAGCAGCTTGGGACAGAAGATCCAAGAGACCCAGTACTTC. Amino acid sequence: CASSLGQKIQETQYF. The chain employs TRBV5-4 and TRBJ2-5; D perhaps matches TRBD1 (5 bases). The CDR3 sequence is 15 residues long. Trimming removed 0 bases at V and 1 base at J, with 10 bases between. Germline assignment: CDR1 SGHNT and CDR2 YYREEE (reference sequence).

The chain combines TRBV4-3 with TRBJ2-6; D might be TRBD1 (5 bases). This CDR3 is 16 amino acids long. The V end lost 0 bases, the J end lost 2 bases, and 8 bases lay between the germline ends. CDR1 is LGHNA and CDR2 is YSLEER in the germline V gene. The CDR3 nucleotides read TGCGCCAGCAGCCAAGATATAGGGGCTGGGGCCAACGTCCTGACTTTC. Translating gives CASSQDIGAGANVLTF.

This clone was observed a single time. J is TRBJ1-2 and V is TRBV24-1; 9 nucleotides line up with TRBD1. Trimming removed 2 bases from V and 4 bases from J; junction bases left unmatched: 1. CDR1 is KGHDR, CDR2 SFDVKD, per germline. This CDR3 region has 14 residues. CDR3 sequence (DNA): TGTGCCACCAGTGATTGGGACAGGGTCTATGGCTACACCTTC. Translation: CATSDWDRVYGYTF.

The chain recombines TRBV3-1 (or the pseudogene TRBV3-2) with TRBJ2-7, with 7 bases lining up with TRBD1. The CDR3 extends over 14 amino acids. Germline V gives CDR1 LGHDT, CDR2 YNNKEL (reference sequence). With V trimmed by 6 bases and J by 3 bases, 8 bases remained unmatched. CDR3 sequence (DNA): TGTGCCAGCAGTCCCTCGGGACAGAGCTACGAGCAGTACTTC. This codes for CASSPSGQSYEQYF.

V gene TRBV7-8 combines with J gene TRBJ2-7; D is perhaps TRBD1 (5 bases). Trimming cost V 5 bases and J 0 bases, with 14 bases left between them. From germline, CDR1 is SGHVS and CDR2 FQNEAQ. This CDR3 is 15 amino acids long. CDR3 sequence: CASSLGKGRSYEQYV. CDR3 coding DNA: TGTGCCAGCAGCCTAGGTAAGGGGCGCTCCTACGAGCAGTACGTC.

This clone has only one observation. The rearrangement uses TRBV19 and TRBJ2-5; 7 nucleotides match TRBD1. V lost 3 bases, J lost 2 bases, and 3 bases stayed unmatched. Germline V gene data show CDR1 as LNHDA and CDR2 as SQIVND (reference sequence). There are 14 residues in the CDR3. CDR3: CASSILDRQETQYF. The CDR3 nucleotides read TGTGCCAGTAGTATTTTGGACAGGCAAGAGACCCAGTACTTC.

This sequence joins TRBV19 and TRBJ2-3; tentative D call: TRBD2 (6 bases). Germline V gene sequence: CDR1 LNHDA, CDR2 SQIVND (reference sequence). With 4 bases removed from V and 3 bases from J, the gap between germline ends came to 8 bases. The CDR3 length is 13 residues. CDR3 sequence: CASSTRETDTQYF. The CDR3 DNA follows: TGTGCCAGTAGTACCCGGGAGACAGATACGCAGTATTTT. The full variable domain, rest sourced from reference TRBV19 and TRBJ2-3, is DGGITQSPKYLFRKEGQNVTLSCEQNLNHDAMYWYRQDPGQGLRLIYYSQIVNDFQKGDIAEGYSVSREKKESFPLTVTSAQKNPTAFYLCASSTRETDTQYFGPGTRLTVL.